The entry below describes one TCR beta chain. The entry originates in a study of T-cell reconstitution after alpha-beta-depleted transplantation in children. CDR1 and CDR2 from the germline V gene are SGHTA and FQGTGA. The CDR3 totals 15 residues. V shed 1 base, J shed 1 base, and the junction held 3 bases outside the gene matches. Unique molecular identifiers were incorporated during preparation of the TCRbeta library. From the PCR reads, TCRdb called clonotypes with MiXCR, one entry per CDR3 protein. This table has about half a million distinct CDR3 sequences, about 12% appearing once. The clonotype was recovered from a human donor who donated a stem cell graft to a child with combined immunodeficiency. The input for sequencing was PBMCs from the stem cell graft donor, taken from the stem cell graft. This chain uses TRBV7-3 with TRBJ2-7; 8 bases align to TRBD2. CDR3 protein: CASSLRPGGSYEQYF. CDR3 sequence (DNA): TGTGCCAGCAGCTTAAGGCCGGGAGGGTCCTACGAGCAGTACTTC.